This T cell receptor (beta chain) derives from a study of CD8 T cells in ankylosing spondylitis. Study-wide results and limits: Certain motif variants had earlier been reported in reactive arthritis synovial fluid and blood.

Preparation of TCR beta libraries was done by quantitative 5'-RACE with molecular barcodes. Each CDR3 protein is one row after TCRdb ran MiXCR on the 5' RACE reads. The sample records around 340,000 distinct CDR3 sequences, around 15% being singletons. Remarks on this clonotype: Antigen: not known.

The sequencing sample was made of blood, either unsorted or a sorted T cell fraction (not recorded which). The source of this sequence is a male donor with ankylosing spondylitis or in good health (not recorded which).

The CDR3 loop is CASSSDGGGSYEQYF. In DNA, the CDR3 is TGTGCCAGCAGTTCCGACGGCGGGGGATCATACGAGCAGTACTTC. The chain recombines TRBV2 with TRBJ2-7, with TRBD2 identical over 7 bases. This CDR3 has 15 residues. CDR1 SNHLY and CDR2 FYNNEI come from the germline V gene. The junction had 11 bases not matched to a gene; V was cut back by 5 bases and J by 4 bases.